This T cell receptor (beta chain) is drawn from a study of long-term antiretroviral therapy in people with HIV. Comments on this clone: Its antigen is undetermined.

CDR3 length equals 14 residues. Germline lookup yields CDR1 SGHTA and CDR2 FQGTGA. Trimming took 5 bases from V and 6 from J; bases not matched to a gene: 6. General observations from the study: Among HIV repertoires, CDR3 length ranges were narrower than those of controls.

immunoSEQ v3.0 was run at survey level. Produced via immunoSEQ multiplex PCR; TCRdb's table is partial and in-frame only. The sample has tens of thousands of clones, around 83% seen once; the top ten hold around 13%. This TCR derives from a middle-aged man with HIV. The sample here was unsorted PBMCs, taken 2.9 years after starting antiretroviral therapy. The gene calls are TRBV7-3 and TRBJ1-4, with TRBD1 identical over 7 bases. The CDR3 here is CASSTPGQHEKLFF. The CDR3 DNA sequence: TGTGCCAGCAGCACCCCGGGACAGCATGAAAAACTGTTTTTT.